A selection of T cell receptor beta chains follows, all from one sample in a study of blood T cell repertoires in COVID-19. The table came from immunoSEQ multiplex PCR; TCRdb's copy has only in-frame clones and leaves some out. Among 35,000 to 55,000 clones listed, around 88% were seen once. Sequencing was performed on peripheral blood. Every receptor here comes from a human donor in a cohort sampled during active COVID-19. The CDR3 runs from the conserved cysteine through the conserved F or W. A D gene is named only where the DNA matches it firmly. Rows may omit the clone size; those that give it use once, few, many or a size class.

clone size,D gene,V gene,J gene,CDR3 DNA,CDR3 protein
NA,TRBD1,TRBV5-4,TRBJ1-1,TGTGCCAGCAGCTTGGCCTTTGGACAGGGGATCACTGAAGCTTTCTTT,CASSLAFGQGITEAFF
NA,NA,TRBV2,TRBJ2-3,TGTGCCAGCCAGACTAGGCCCACAGATACGCAGTATTTT,CASQTRPTDTQYF
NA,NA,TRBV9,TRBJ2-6,TGTGCCAGCAGCGACAGAGTCTCTGGGGCCAACGTCCTGACTTTC,CASSDRVSGANVLTF
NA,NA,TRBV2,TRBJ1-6,TGTGCCAGCAGGACCGACAGTATGAATTCACCCCTCCACTTT,CASRTDSMNSPLHF
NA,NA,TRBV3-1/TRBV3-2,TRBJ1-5,TGTGCCAGCAGCCAAGGACATTTTGGCAATCAGCCCCAGCATTTT,CASSQGHFGNQPQHF
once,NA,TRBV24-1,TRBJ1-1,TGTGCCACCAGAAGAAACAGTGAAGCTTTCTTT,CATRRNSEAFF
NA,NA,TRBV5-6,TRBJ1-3,TGTGCCAGCAGCTGGAATCAGGGACAACACTCTGGAAACACCATATATTTT,CASSWNQGQHSGNTIYF
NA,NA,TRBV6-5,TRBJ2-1,TGTGCCAGCAGAAAGACTTCTCCCTACAATGAGCAGTTCTTC,CASRKTSPYNEQFF
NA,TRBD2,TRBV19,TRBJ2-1,TGTGCCAGTAGTCCGGACGGGGGGGCCACCAATGAGCAGTTCTTC,CASSPDGGATNEQFF
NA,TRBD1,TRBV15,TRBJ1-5,TGTGCCACCAGCAGGAGGACAGGGAACAATCAGCCCCAGCATTTT,CATSRRTGNNQPQHF
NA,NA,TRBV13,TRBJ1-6,TGTGCCAGCAGCTTAGGCCGGGAACTTAATTCACCCCTCCACTTT,CASSLGRELNSPLHF
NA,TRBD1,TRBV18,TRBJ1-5,TGTGCCAGCTCATCGGGACAGCCTAGCAATCAGCCCCAGCATTTT,CASSSGQPSNQPQHF
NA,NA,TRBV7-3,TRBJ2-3,TGTGCCAGCAGCTTAGGATCGGCGGGCAATACGCAGTATTTT,CASSLGSAGNTQYF
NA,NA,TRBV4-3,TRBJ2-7,TGCGCCAGCAGCCAAGATCCAGGGGTGGCCCACTACGAGCAGTACTTC,CASSQDPGVAHYEQYF
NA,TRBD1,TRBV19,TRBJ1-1,TGTGCCAGTAGTATGGGACAGGGCGTGCTGAACACTGAAGCTTTCTTT,CASSMGQGVLNTEAFF
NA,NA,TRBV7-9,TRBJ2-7,TGTGCCAGCAGCTTAAATGATGGGAGGAACGAGCAGTACTTC,CASSLNDGRNEQYF
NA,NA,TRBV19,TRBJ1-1,TGTGCCAGCTGTTCGGGCAGGGGAAGCACTGAAGCTTTCTTT,CASCSGRGSTEAFF
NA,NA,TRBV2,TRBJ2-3,TGTGCCAGCAGTGATCAGGGTTCTAGCACAGATACGCAGTATTTT,CASSDQGSSTDTQYF
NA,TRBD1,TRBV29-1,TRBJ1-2,TGCAGCGTAGGCGACAGGGGGCGGACGAACTATGGCTACACCTTC,CSVGDRGRTNYGYTF
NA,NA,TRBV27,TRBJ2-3,TGTGCCAGCAGGTATCTTAGCGTCAGCACAGATACGCAGTATTTT,CASRYLSVSTDTQYF
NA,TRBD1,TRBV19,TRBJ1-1,TGTGCCAGTAGCCGGGACAGGGGACACTACACTGAAGCTTTCTTT,CASSRDRGHYTEAFF
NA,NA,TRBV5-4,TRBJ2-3,TGTGCCAGCAGCCTAAAGACAGGAGAACTCACAGATACGCAGTATTTT,CASSLKTGELTDTQYF
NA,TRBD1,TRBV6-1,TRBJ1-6,TGTGCCAGCAGTGAAGCCGGCAGGGGGCGGAATTCACCCCTCCACTTT,CASSEAGRGRNSPLHF
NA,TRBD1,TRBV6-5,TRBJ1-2,TGTGCCAGTAGACAGGGGGCCGTATATGGCTACACCTTC,CASRQGAVYGYTF
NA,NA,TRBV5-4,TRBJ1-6,TGTGCCAGCAGCCACGACTCAGGGGTTGGATCCTATAATTCACCCCTCCACTTT,CASSHDSGVGSYNSPLHF
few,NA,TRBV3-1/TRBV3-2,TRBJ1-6,TGTGCCAGCAGCCAAGGGGGAGGGAATTCACCCCTCCACTTT,CASSQGGGNSPLHF
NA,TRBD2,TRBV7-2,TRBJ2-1,TGTGCCAGCAGCTTAGCGTCAACGGGGGGGCTGTACAATGAGCAGTTCTTC,CASSLASTGGLYNEQFF
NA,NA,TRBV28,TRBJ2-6,TGTGCCAGCAGTTTACCGGGGTCAGGGGCCAACGTCCTGACTTTC,CASSLPGSGANVLTF
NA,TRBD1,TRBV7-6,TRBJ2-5,TGTGCCAGCAGGGGACCGGGACAGGGGGTTCGGGAGACCCAGTACTTC,CASRGPGQGVRETQYF
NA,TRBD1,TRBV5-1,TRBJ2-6,TGCGCCAGCAGCTTGCTGGGACAGAGTATCTCTGGGGCCAACGTCCTGACTTTC,CASSLLGQSISGANVLTF
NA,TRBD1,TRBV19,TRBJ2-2,TGTGCCAGTAGTGGCGGACAGGGGGCGGGCACCGGGGAGCTGTTTTTT,CASSGGQGAGTGELFF
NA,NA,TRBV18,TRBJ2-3,TGTGCCAGCTCAAAGAAGGGAGGAACTACGCAGTATTTT,CASSKKGGTTQYF
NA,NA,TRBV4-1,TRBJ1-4,TGCGCCAGCAGCCAAGATGGGGGGGTAACTAATGAAAAACTGTTTTTT,CASSQDGGVTNEKLFF
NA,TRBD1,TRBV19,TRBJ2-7,TGTGCCAGTAGCCTCTCCGGACAGGGGGGCTACGAGCAGTACTTC,CASSLSGQGGYEQYF
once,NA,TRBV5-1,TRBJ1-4,TGCGCCAGCAGCCCGGAGAACCCCTTTAATGAAAAACTGTTTTTT,CASSPENPFNEKLFF
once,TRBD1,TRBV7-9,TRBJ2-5,TGTGCCAGCAGCTCCCGGACAGGCCAAGAGACCCAGTACTTC,CASSSRTGQETQYF
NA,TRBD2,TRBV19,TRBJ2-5,TGTGCCAGTGGACCCAGCGGGGGGAACTCCCAAGAGACCCAGTACTTC,CASGPSGGNSQETQYF
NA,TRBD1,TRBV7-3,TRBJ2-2,TGTGCCAGCAGCTTAATGGGGCAGGGGGCTAAGGAGGCCGGGGAGCTGTTTTTT,CASSLMGQGAKEAGELFF
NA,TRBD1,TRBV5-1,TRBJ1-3,TGCGCCAGCAGCTTGGGAGAGGGACAGGGGGGAAACACCATATATTTT,CASSLGEGQGGNTIYF
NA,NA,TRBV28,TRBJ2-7,TGTGCCAGCAGTATCGGCCCCACGGGAGTATTCGGCGAGCAGTACTTC,CASSIGPTGVFGEQYF
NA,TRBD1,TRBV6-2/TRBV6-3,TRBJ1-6,TGTGCCAGCAGTCCGGACAGGGATTCACCCCTCCACTTT,CASSPDRDSPLHF
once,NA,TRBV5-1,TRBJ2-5,TGCGCCAGCAGCTCTGAACCGGGATCCCAAGAGACCCAGTACTTC,CASSSEPGSQETQYF